The sequence of this TCR beta chain was determined in a study of CD8+CD57+ T cells in acquired aplastic anemia. The CDR3 has 13 residues. Trimming pared 10 bases from V and 5 bases from J, leaving 14 bases between. From germline, CDR1 is SNHLY and CDR2 FYNNEI. It was patients with CD8+CD57+ cell expansion by flow cytometry who were chosen for sequencing. The patients, all of them, had severe acquired aplastic anemia. None of the patients had been given any therapy when their blood was sampled. This clonotype was counted ten times or more. Genomic DNA, serving as template, underwent TCR beta VDJ and CDR3 profiling. TCRdb used MiXCR to reprocess the reads, holding one entry per CDR3 protein. In the table there are 95,000 to 150,000 distinct CDR3 sequences, approximately 36% of which are singletons.

The chain recombines TRBV2 with TRBJ1-4; D may be TRBD1 (5 bases). The specimen was sorted CD4+, CD8+, or CD8+CD57+ T cells (not recorded which) from PBMCs. The receptor was isolated from a human donor with aplastic anemia. The CDR3 loop reads CATRGLRNEKLFF. The DNA of the CDR3 is TGTGCCACCCGGGGCCTTCGAAATGAAAAACTGTTTTTT.